The 18 T cell receptor beta chains below come from one sample, sequenced in a study of post-analysis software for immune sequencing data. Study findings and constraints: A few TRBV segments occurring more often in patients than controls included TRBV5-6, TRBV5-1 and TRBV20-1.

No cognate antigen is known for these TCRs. Built from TCR beta cDNA, the libraries had unique molecular identifiers in them. TCRdb itself ran the PCR reads through MiXCR, one entry per CDR3 protein. The sample shows roughly 670,000 distinct CDR3 sequences, around 60% of them seen only once. The material sequenced was blood. Receptors were obtained from a girl aged 2 to 9 with multiple sclerosis.

This clonotype was observed a few times. The chain uses TRBV7-6 and TRBJ2-5; 12 bases are shared with TRBD2. Looked up from germline, CDR1 is SGHVS and CDR2 is FNYEAQ. The CDR3 has 14 residues. The junction had 2 bases not matched to a gene; V was cut back by 5 bases and J by 4 bases. CDR3 coding DNA: TGTGCCAGCAGCCGGACTAGCGGGGTAGAGACCCAGTACTTC. Translation: CASSRTSGVETQYF.

The chain uses TRBV29-1 and TRBJ2-1; 9 bases fit TRBD2. J lost 3 bases, V lost 6 bases, and 12 bases had no gene match. The CDR3 sequence is 16 residues long. Per the germline V gene, CDR1 is SQVTM and CDR2 is ANQGSEA. The CDR3 nucleotides are TGCAGCGTCGGAGGGTCTAGCGGGACCCTCTACAATGAGCAGTTCTTC. It is translated as CSVGGSSGTLYNEQFF.

The genes are TRBV6-6 and TRBJ2-1; D possibly corresponds to TRBD2 (6 bases). Germline lookup yields CDR1 MNHNY and CDR2 SVGAGI (reference sequence). Between the trimmed V and J ends, which lost 8 bases and 0 bases, there was a span of 11 bases. CDR3 length: 14 residues. CDR3 DNA: TGTGCCAGCGGCGGGACGAGCTCCTACAATGAGCAGTTCTTC. Protein product: CASGGTSSYNEQFF.

The rearrangement uses TRBV20-1 and TRBJ1-1; D is uncertain. V lost 7 bases to trimming and J lost 7 bases, with 13 bases between them. Germline CDR1 DFQATT, CDR2 SNEGSKA (reference sequence). The length of the CDR3 is 11 residues. CDR3 residues: CSVPFQYEAFF. Here the CDR3 DNA reads TGCAGTGTTCCTTTTCAGTATGAAGCTTTCTTT.

V gene TRBV6-5 combines with J gene TRBJ2-5, with 11 nucleotides matching TRBD2. The J call may be in error: the DNA end matches TRBJ2-1 better. This CDR3 has 16 amino acids. The germline V gene has CDR1 MNHEY and CDR2 SVGAGI. CDR3 nucleotides: TGTGCCAGCAGTTACTTCCTAGCGGGGGGTCAAGAGACCCAGTTCTTC. Translating it yields CASSYFLAGGQETQFF.

This rearrangement joins TRBV4-1 to TRBJ2-7; D unclear. This CDR3 spans 15 amino acids. Trimming removed 1 base from V and 2 bases from J, with 12 bases in between. Germline CDR1 MGHRA, CDR2 YSYEKL. The CDR3 loop is CASSQGRLDAYEQYF. The CDR3 nucleotides are TGCGCCAGCAGCCAAGGTCGTTTGGACGCCTACGAGCAGTACTTC.

This chain uses TRBV6-6 with TRBJ2-3, with D possibly being TRBD2 (6 bases). V lost 3 bases, J lost 12 bases, and 16 bases lay in between. Per the germline V gene, CDR1 is MNHNY and CDR2 is SVGAGI (reference sequence). This CDR3 has 13 amino acids. The CDR3 loop is CASSYPLASFQYF. CDR3 DNA sequence: TGTGCCAGCAGTTATCCCCTAGCGAGCTTCCAGTATTTT.

The V call is TRBV12-3 or TRBV12-4, the J call TRBJ2-1; no reliable D call. This CDR3 contains 14 residues. Deletions cut 2 bases from V and 6 bases from J, with 11 bases between. The CDR3 region has the DNA TGTGCCAGCAGTTTACAGGCTCCGGGCAATGAGCAGTTCTTC. This sequence encodes CASSLQAPGNEQFF.

This clonotype appeared a few times. This rearrangement joins TRBV20-1 to TRBJ2-3; 11 bases fit TRBD2. The germline V gene encodes CDR1 DFQATT and CDR2 SNEGSKA (reference sequence). The trim removed 3 bases at V and 5 bases at J, leaving 10 bases unmatched. There are 16 residues in the CDR3. The CDR3 protein is CSARPLAGDLGDTQYF. The CDR3 region has the DNA TGCAGTGCTAGGCCACTAGCGGGGGACCTTGGAGATACGCAGTATTTT.

V gene TRBV13 combines with J gene TRBJ2-7; D remains ambiguous. V shed 2 bases and J shed 7 bases, with 12 bases lying between them. The CDR3 has 13 amino acids. The V gene's germline CDR1 is PRHDT and CDR2 FYEKMQ (reference sequence). CDR3 bases: TGTGCCAGCAGCTTATGGAGACGAGAAGAGCAGTACTTC. Amino acids: CASSLWRREEQYF. Full variable domain (missing parts from reference TRBV13 and TRBJ2-7): AAGVIQSPRHLIKEKRETATLKCYPIPRHDTVYWYQQGPGQDPQFLISFYEKMQSDKGSIPDRFSAQQFSDYHSELNMSSLELGDSALYFCASSLWRREEQYFGPGTRLTVT.

This CDR3 is CASSPLDPAEDYGYTF. CDR3 nucleotide sequence: TGTGCCAGCTCACCATTGGATCCGGCGGAGGACTATGGCTACACCTTC. The chain combines TRBV18 with TRBJ1-2; D uncertain. CDR3 length equals 16 residues. Trimming took 2 bases from V and 3 from J, leaving 16 bases between them. The germline V gene has CDR1 KGHSH and CDR2 LQKENI.

The rearrangement joins TRBV19 to TRBJ2-5, with 8 bases aligning to TRBD2. This CDR3 region has 17 residues. V gave up 6 bases and J gave up 0 bases; unmatched junction bases: 12. Germline CDR1 is LNHDA and CDR2 is SQIVND (reference sequence). This CDR3 reads CASSTMWASGYQETQYF. In DNA, the CDR3 is TGTGCCAGTAGCACCATGTGGGCTAGCGGGTACCAAGAGACCCAGTACTTC.

This clonotype came up a few times. The rearrangement joins TRBV27 to TRBJ2-1; D ambiguous. V was trimmed by 4 bases and J by 7 bases, leaving 11 bases between them. CDR3 length: 13 residues. The germline CDR1 and CDR2 sequences are MNHEY and SMNVEV (reference sequence). CDR3 bases: TGTGCCAGCAGTTCCCGGGCCGGGAATGAGCAGTTCTTC. Translating gives CASSSRAGNEQFF.

The V and J genes are TRBV5-4 and TRBJ1-1, with 8 bases aligning to TRBD1. Germline V gives CDR1 SGHNT, CDR2 YYREEE (reference sequence). With V trimmed by 3 bases and J by 1 base, 5 bases remained unmatched. This CDR3 comprises 15 residues. The CDR3 sequence: CASSSQTGANTEAFF. CDR3 nucleotides: TGTGCCAGCAGCTCACAGACAGGGGCGAACACTGAAGCTTTCTTT.

This chain uses TRBV11-2 with TRBJ2-7; TRBD1 aligns across 9 bases. The trim removed 4 bases at V and 2 bases at J, leaving 3 bases unmatched. This CDR3 has 14 amino acids. The germline CDR1 and CDR2 sequences are SGHAT and FQNNGV. CDR3 residues: CASSWDREPYEQYF. As DNA, the CDR3 is TGTGCCAGCAGCTGGGACAGGGAGCCCTACGAGCAGTACTTC.

The chain has TRBV2 and TRBJ2-7; the D gene could be TRBD1 or TRBD2 (5 bases each). In germline, CDR1 is SNHLY, CDR2 FYNNEI. This CDR3 is built from 15 residues. Trimming took off 1 base at V and 4 bases at J, with 14 bases between the two ends. The CDR3 loop is CASSEGRAEGYEQYF. CDR3 in DNA: TGTGCCAGCAGTGAAGGGCGGGCCGAGGGGTACGAGCAGTACTTC.

The genes are TRBV5-8 and TRBJ2-7, with D maybe TRBD2 (6 bases). The CDR3 has 13 residues. Germline V CDR1 and CDR2: SGHTS, YDEGEE. V dropped 1 base and J dropped 10 bases, with 15 bases sitting between them. CDR3 sequence (DNA): TGTGCCAGCAGCTTGTTGGGCCGGGGGAGACAGTACTTC. Its protein is CASSLLGRGRQYF. Full variable domain (outside the CDR3, taken from reference TRBV5-8 and TRBJ2-7): EAGVTQSPTHLIKTRGQQATLRCSPISGHTSVYWYQQALGLGLQFLLWYDEGEERNRGNFPPRFSGRQFPNYSSELNVNALELEDSALYLCASSLLGRGRQYFGPGTRLTVT.

The chain combines TRBV25-1 with TRBJ1-2; a weak D match, TRBD1 (6 bases). CDR3 length: 14 residues. V lost 7 bases and J 6 bases, leaving 18 bases between the germline ends. Germline V gives CDR1 MGHDK, CDR2 SYGVNS. The CDR3 DNA reads TGTGCCAGCACCCCTTCAGACAGGATTGATGGCTACACCTTC. This gives the protein CASTPSDRIDGYTF.